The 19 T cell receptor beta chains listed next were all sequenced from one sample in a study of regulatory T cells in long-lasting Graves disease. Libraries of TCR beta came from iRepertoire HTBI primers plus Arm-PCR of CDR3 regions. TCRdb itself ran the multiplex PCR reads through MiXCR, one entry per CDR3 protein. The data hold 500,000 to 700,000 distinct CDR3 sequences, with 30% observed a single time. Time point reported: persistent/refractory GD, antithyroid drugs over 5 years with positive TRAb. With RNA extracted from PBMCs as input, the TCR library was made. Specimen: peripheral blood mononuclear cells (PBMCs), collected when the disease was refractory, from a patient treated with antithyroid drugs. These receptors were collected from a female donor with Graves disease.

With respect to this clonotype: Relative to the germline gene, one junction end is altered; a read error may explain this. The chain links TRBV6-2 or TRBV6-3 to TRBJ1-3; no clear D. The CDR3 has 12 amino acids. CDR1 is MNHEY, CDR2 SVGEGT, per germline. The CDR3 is CASSYSDLGRDF. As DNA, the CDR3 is TGTGCCAGCAGTTATTCTGACCTCGGGCGGGATTTT.

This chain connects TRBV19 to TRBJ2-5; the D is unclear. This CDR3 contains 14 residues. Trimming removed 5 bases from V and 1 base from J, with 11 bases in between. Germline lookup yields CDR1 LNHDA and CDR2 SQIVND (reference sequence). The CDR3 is CASSPFGFQETQYF. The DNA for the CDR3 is TGTGCCAGTAGTCCCTTCGGGTTCCAAGAGACCCAGTACTTC.

The CDR3 DNA sequence: TGTGCCAGCTCACCCATAGACAGAAATCAGCCCCAGCATTTT. Its protein is CASSPIDRNQPQHF. V gene TRBV18 combines with J gene TRBJ1-5, with D maybe TRBD1 (5 bases). CDR3 length: 14 amino acids. V dropped 3 bases and J dropped 4 bases, with 10 bases sitting between them. Germline CDR1 reads KGHSH; CDR2 reads LQKENI.

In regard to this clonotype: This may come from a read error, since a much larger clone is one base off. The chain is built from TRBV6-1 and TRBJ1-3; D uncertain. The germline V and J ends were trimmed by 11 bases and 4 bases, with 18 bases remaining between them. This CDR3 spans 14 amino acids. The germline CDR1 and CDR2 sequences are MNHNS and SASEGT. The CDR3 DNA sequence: TGTGCCGGCACCGAGGTGGTTTCCGGAAACACCATATATTTT. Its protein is CAGTEVVSGNTIYF.

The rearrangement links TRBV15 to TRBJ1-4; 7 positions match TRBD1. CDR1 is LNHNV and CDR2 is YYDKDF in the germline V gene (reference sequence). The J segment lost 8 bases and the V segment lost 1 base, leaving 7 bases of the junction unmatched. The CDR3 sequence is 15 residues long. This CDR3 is CATSRVGDSREKLFF. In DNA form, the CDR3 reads TGTGCCACCAGCAGAGTGGGGGACAGCCGCGAAAAACTGTTTTTT.

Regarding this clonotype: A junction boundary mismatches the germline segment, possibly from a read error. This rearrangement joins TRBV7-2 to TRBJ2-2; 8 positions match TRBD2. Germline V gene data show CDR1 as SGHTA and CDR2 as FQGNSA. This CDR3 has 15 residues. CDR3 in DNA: TGTGCCAGCAGCTTAACGGGAGGGGCCACCGGGGAGCTGCTTTTT. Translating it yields CASSLTGGATGELLF.

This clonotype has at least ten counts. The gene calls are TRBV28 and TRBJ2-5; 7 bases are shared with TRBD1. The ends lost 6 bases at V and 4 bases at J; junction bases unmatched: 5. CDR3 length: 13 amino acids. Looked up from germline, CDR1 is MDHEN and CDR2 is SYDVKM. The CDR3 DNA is TGTGCCAGCAGGCACCCAGGGGGAGAGACCCAGTACTTC. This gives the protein CASRHPGGETQYF.

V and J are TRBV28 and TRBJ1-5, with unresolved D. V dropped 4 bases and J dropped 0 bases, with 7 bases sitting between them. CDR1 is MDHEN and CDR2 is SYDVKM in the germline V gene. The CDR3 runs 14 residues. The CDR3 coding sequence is TGTGCCAGCAGTTGGGAAGTTAGCAATCAGCCCCAGCATTTT. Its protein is CASSWEVSNQPQHF.

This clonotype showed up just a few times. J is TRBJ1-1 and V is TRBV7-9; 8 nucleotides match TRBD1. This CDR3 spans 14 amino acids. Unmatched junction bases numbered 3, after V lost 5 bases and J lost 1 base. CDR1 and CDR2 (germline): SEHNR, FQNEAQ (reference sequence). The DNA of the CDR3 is TGTGCCAGCAGCGCGGACAGGGAGAACACTGAAGCTTTCTTT. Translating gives CASSADRENTEAFF.

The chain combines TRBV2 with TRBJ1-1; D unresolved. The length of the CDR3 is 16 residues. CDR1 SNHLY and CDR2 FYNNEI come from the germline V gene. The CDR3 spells CATTETTLPMNTEAFF. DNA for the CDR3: TGTGCAACCACCGAAACCACCCTACCAATGAACACTGAAGCTTTCTTT.

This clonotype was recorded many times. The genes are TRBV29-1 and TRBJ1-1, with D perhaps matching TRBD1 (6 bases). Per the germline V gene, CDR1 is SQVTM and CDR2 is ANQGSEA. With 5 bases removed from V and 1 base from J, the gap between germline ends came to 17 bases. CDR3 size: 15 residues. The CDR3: CSVCQGLTGNTEAFF. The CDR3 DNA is TGCAGCGTTTGCCAGGGGTTGACAGGGAACACTGAAGCTTTCTTT.

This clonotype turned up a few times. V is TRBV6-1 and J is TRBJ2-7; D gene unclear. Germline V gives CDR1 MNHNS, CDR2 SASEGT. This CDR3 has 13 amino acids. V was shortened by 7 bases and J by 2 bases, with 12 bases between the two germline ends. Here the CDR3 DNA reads TGTGCCAGCAAATCTGGGCAGGCCTACGAGCAGTACTTC. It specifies CASKSGQAYEQYF.

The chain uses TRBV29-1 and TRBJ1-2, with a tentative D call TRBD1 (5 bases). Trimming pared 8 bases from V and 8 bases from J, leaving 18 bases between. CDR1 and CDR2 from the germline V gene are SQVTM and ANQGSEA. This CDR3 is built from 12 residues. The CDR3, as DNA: TGCAGCTCCCGCTCATTAGGGGAGGGCTACACCTTC. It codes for CSSRSLGEGYTF. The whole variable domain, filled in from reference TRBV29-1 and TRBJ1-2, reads SAVISQKPSRDICQRGTSLTIQCQVDSQVTMMFWYRQQPGQSLTLIATANQGSEATYESGFVIDKFPISRPNLTFSTLTVSNMSPEDSSIYLCSSRSLGEGYTFGSGTRLTVV.

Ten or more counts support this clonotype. For the CDR3, the DNA is TGTGCTAGTGGTTTGGGAGACGCTCAGCCCCAGCATTTT. Protein: CASGLGDAQPQHF. This sequence joins TRBV12-5 and TRBJ1-5; no clear D gene. The CDR3 is made up of 13 amino acids. Germline CDR1 is LGHNT and CDR2 is FRNRAP. Trimming stripped 1 base from V and 6 bases from J, with 7 bases between.

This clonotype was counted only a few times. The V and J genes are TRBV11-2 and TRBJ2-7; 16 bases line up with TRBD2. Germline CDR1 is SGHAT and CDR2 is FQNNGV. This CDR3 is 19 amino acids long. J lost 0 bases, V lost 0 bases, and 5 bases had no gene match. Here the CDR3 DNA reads TGTGCCAGCAGCTTAGATGGGGGACTAGCGGGAGGGAGCTCCTACGAGCAGTACTTC. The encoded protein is CASSLDGGLAGGSSYEQYF.

The CDR3 coding sequence is TGTGCCAGCAGTTTAGGTTCAACGAGCTCCTATAATTCACCCCTCCACTTT. It is translated as CASSLGSTSSYNSPLHF. The chain uses TRBV28 and TRBJ1-6; D is unclear. The CDR3 has 17 amino acids. Trimming shortened V by 2 bases and J by 0 bases, and 11 bases separated the two germline ends. Germline V gene lookup returns CDR1 MDHEN and CDR2 SYDVKM.

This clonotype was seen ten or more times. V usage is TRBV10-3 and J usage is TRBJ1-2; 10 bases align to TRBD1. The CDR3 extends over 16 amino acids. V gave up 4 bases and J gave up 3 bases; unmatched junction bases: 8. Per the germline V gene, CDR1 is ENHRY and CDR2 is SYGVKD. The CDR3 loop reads CAISGAGTGVDYGYTF. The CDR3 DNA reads TGTGCCATCAGTGGGGCCGGGACAGGGGTAGACTATGGCTACACCTTC.

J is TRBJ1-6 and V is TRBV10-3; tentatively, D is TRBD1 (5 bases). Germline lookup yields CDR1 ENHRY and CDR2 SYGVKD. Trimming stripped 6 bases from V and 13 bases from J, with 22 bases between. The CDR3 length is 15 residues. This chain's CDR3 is CAISGGSNGVLPLHF. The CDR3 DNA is TGTGCCATCAGCGGGGGTTCCAATGGGGTCCTCCCCCTCCACTTT.

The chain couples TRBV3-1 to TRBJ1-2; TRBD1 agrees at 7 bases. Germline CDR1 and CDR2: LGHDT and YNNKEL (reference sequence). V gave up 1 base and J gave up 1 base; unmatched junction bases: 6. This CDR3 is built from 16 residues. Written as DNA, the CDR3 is TGTGCCAGCAGCCAAGTGGGGACAGCTATTAACTATGGCTACACCTTC. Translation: CASSQVGTAINYGYTF. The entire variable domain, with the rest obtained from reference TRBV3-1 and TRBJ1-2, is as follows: DTAVSQTPKYLVTQMGNDKSIKCEQNLGHDTMYWYKQDSKKFLKIMFSYNNKELIINETVPNRFSPKSPDKAHLNLHINSLELGDSAVYFCASSQVGTAINYGYTFGSGTRLTVV.